This T cell receptor beta chain was documented in a study of blood T cell repertoires in COVID-19. On the study more broadly: Donors in Cohort 3 who had recovered were those with two negative PCRs, healthcare professional clearance, or resolution of their symptoms. Both acute and convalescent COVID-19 samples were obtained from the United States, Italy and Spain.

This table comes from immunoSEQ multiplex PCR, and its TCRdb copy is limited to in-frame clones, with some not included. The sample yields roughly 340,000 clones, more than 75% seen once. This clone was seen a few times. Participants spanned ages about 18 to 100 years and resided in over 20 US areas. Trimming pared 1 base from V and 5 bases from J, leaving 18 bases between. Germline loops: CDR1 LGHDT, CDR2 YNNKEL (reference sequence). This CDR3 comprises 17 residues. This sequence originates from a man between 35 and 55 years old in a cohort exposed to, infected with or recovered from COVID-19 (not recorded which). The sequencing input was PBMCs or T cells enriched from blood (not recorded which). The chain employs TRBV3-1 (or the pseudogene TRBV3-2) and TRBJ1-3; the D is unclear. CDR3 coding DNA: TGTGCCAGCAGCCAAGGTGGTGGCTCCCGAGGTCGAAACACCATATATTTT. The encoded protein is CASSQGGGSRGRNTIYF.